Reported below is one T cell receptor beta chain. The antigen is unknown. The source of the sample is a study of tumor-infiltrating lymphocytes in localized non-small cell lung cancer. Turning to the study itself: Some samples were collected after neoadjuvant chemotherapy; smokers, never-smokers and several histologies were included.

The method was immunoSEQ multiplex PCR; TCRdb's version includes in-frame clones alone and lacks a portion of them. The sample has about 9,200 clones; around 81% are singletons. The V segment lost 6 bases and the J segment 14 bases; nucleotides outside the gene matches: 18. In germline, CDR1 is MGHRA, CDR2 YSYEKL. This CDR3 contains 16 residues. General study findings and limits: TCR sequencing covered a subset of patients with enough tissue. Technical variation could not be separated from intratumor heterogeneity here. IM1 and IM2 tumors showed no difference in T-cell fraction.

The chain combines TRBV4-1 with TRBJ1-6; 8 bases are a match to TRBD1. The sample comprised uninvolved lung tissue not adjacent to the tumor. The receptor was derived from a human donor with non-small cell lung cancer. The CDR3 coding sequence is TGCGCCAGCAGACTCTCAGACAGGGGCTCCTCCGAAACCCTCCACTTT. Translating it yields CASRLSDRGSSETLHF.